This TCR beta chain came from a study of shared clonotypes between healthy human individuals. Study results and limitations: The naive CD4 repertoires of several donors were compared, and approximately 4.5% of clonotypes were shared. Depth was large, yet rarefaction showed that sorted-subset sequencing was incomplete. Researchers found naive subsets generally carried larger estimated richness than memory subsets.

CDR3 length: 14 residues. The trim removed 0 bases at V and 7 bases at J, leaving 3 bases unmatched. Germline CDR1 reads SGHRS; CDR2 reads YFSETQ. Here immunoSEQ multiplex PCR was the method, and the copy in TCRdb shows in-frame clones only, minus some. The sample includes 2 million to 2.5 million clones, around 93% of them seen just once. With respect to this clone: Its antigen is currently unknown.

The donor cohort consisted entirely of Caucasian adults residing in Nashville, Tennessee. Sequenced sample: naive CD4+ T cells from PBMCs. Indicated subset: CD45RA+ positively selected. The TCR comes from a man between 18 and 29 years old in good health. Some clones in this sample may be carry-over from other donors' samples. The chain uses TRBV5-1 and TRBJ1-3, with 8 bases aligning to TRBD1. The CDR3 protein is CASSLGQGSNTIYF. The CDR3 nucleotides read TGCGCCAGCAGCTTGGGACAGGGGAGTAACACCATATATTTT. Complete variable domain (other parts from reference TRBV5-1 and TRBJ1-3): KAGVTQTPRYLIKTRGQQVTLSCSPISGHRSVSWYQQTPGQGLQFLFEYFSETQRNKGNFPGRFSGRQFSNSRSEMNVSTLELGDSALYLCASSLGQGSNTIYFGEGSWLTVV.